A single sample is the source of the 27 T cell receptor beta chains below, sequenced in a study of blood T cell repertoires in COVID-19. Libraries were prepared by immunoSEQ multiplex PCR; TCRdb keeps only in-frame clonotypes and omits some of them. The sample shows 200,000 or so clones, over 75% of them seen only once. The material sequenced was peripheral blood. The receptors were sampled from a person aged 70 to 79 with COVID-19, enrolled during active disease.

This clone was counted between two and nine times. V and J are TRBV5-1 and TRBJ1-1; D uncertain. V dropped 5 bases and J dropped 3 bases, with 17 bases sitting between them. The CDR3 sequence is 15 residues long. The germline gives CDR1 SGHRS, CDR2 YFSETQ. DNA for the CDR3: TGCGCCAGCAGAACCCAGCCCGGGGTCGACACTGAAGCTTTCTTT. Translated: CASRTQPGVDTEAFF. The full variable domain, completed using reference TRBV5-1 and TRBJ1-1, is KAGVTQTPRYLIKTRGQQVTLSCSPISGHRSVSWYQQTPGQGLQFLFEYFSETQRNKGNFPGRFSGRQFSNSRSEMNVSTLELGDSALYLCASRTQPGVDTEAFFGQGTRLTVV.

CDR3 loop: CASSLKGSRGIGNTIYF. As DNA, the CDR3 is TGTGCCAGCAGCTTGAAAGGGAGCAGGGGGATAGGAAACACCATATATTTT. The V and J genes are TRBV5-8 and TRBJ1-3; 7 bases align to TRBD1. V dropped 1 base and J dropped 4; count of bases not matched to a gene: 11. Looked up from germline, CDR1 is SGHTS and CDR2 is YDEGEE. CDR3 size: 17 residues.

The genes are TRBV10-3 and TRBJ2-1, with D possibly matching TRBD1 (6 bases). CDR1 and CDR2 (germline): ENHRY, SYGVKD. Between the trimmed V and J ends, which lost 10 bases and 9 bases, there was a span of 25 bases. The CDR3 spans 15 residues. The CDR3 sequence is CATLLGGDLNSEQFF. For the CDR3, the DNA is TGTGCCACCCTCCTAGGGGGTGATCTGAACAGTGAGCAGTTCTTC.

This chain uses TRBV2 with TRBJ1-6; possible D gene TRBD1, 5 bases. V lost 2 bases and J 10 bases, leaving 12 bases between the germline ends. The CDR3 runs to 14 residues. The germline V gene encodes CDR1 SNHLY and CDR2 FYNNEI. DNA for the CDR3: TGTGCCAGCAGTGAACGGGGGGGAATCTCACCCCTCCACTTT. It specifies CASSERGGISPLHF.

V usage is TRBV7-3 and J usage is TRBJ1-1; D remains unclear. The CDR3 length is 13 residues. The V gene lost 2 bases and the J gene lost 7 bases, with 11 bases spanning the gap. In germline, CDR1 is SGHTA, CDR2 FQGTGA. The CDR3 reads CASSLGVGLEAFF. Written as DNA, the CDR3 is TGTGCCAGCAGCTTAGGAGTTGGTCTTGAAGCTTTCTTT.

V gene TRBV30 combines with J gene TRBJ2-1, with 7 bases identical to TRBD1. The CDR3 sequence is 15 residues long. CDR1 is GTSNPN, CDR2 SVGIG, per germline (reference sequence). The CDR3 reads CGVGFRGSSYNEQFF. The DNA for the CDR3 is TGTGGTGTTGGTTTCAGGGGGAGCTCCTACAATGAGCAGTTCTTC.

The chain is built from TRBV3-1 (or the pseudogene TRBV3-2) and TRBJ2-7; D may be TRBD1 (5 bases). Germline V CDR1 and CDR2: LGHDT, YNNKEL (reference sequence). V lost 5 bases and J 4 bases, leaving 12 bases between the germline ends. The CDR3 length is 13 residues. CDR3 amino acids: CASSTRRGYEQYF. Here the CDR3 DNA reads TGTGCCAGCAGCACGCGTAGGGGTTACGAGCAGTACTTC.

The rearrangement joins TRBV28 to TRBJ1-6; 7 bases agree with TRBD1. The CDR3 length is 18 residues. The germline V gene encodes CDR1 MDHEN and CDR2 SYDVKM. V was pared by 7 bases and J by 2 bases, with 14 bases of the junction left unmatched. CDR3 bases: TGTGCCAGCAAACCTACTCCGGGACAGACAACCTATAATTCACCCCTCCACTTT. The encoded protein is CASKPTPGQTTYNSPLHF.

The chain links TRBV5-1 to TRBJ1-1; 8 bases line up with TRBD1. Germline V gene data show CDR1 as SGHRS and CDR2 as YFSETQ. The trim removed 5 bases at V and 0 bases at J, leaving 9 bases unmatched. The CDR3 covers 16 residues. DNA of the CDR3: TGCGCCAGCAGGACAGGGGATATCCACATGAACACTGAAGCTTTCTTT. Translating gives CASRTGDIHMNTEAFF.

The count of this clone is one. J is TRBJ2-2 and V is TRBV6-6; 13 bases fit TRBD2. Germline lookup yields CDR1 MNHNY and CDR2 SVGAGI (reference sequence). The CDR3 has 18 residues. The trim removed 5 bases at V and 3 bases at J, leaving 9 bases unmatched. Here the CDR3 reads CASSQTRGLAGYTGELFF. CDR3 nucleotides: TGTGCCAGCAGTCAGACTAGGGGACTAGCGGGATACACCGGGGAGCTGTTTTTT.

This clone occurred once. The chain is built from TRBV7-9 and TRBJ1-4; TRBD1 is a possible D gene (6 bases). The CDR3 length is 15 residues. The ends were cut back, 1 base at V and 7 bases at J, with 13 bases in the middle. CDR1 is SEHNR, CDR2 FQNEAQ, per germline (reference sequence). CDR3: CASSLEWGRGEKLFF. The CDR3 region has the DNA TGTGCCAGCAGCTTAGAATGGGGGCGCGGTGAAAAACTGTTTTTT.

This chain connects TRBV3-1 (or the pseudogene TRBV3-2) to TRBJ2-7; possible D gene TRBD2, 7 bases. CDR3 length: 14 residues. Germline V gene data show CDR1 as LGHDT and CDR2 as YNNKEL (reference sequence). Trimming stripped 4 bases from V and 2 bases from J, with 12 bases between. In DNA form, the CDR3 reads TGTGCCAGCAGCCGGGGGGGCTTGACCTACGAGCAGTACTTC. Translation: CASSRGGLTYEQYF.

The V gene is TRBV28, the J gene TRBJ2-4; 7 nucleotides match TRBD1. With V trimmed by 11 bases and J by 13 bases, 11 bases remained unmatched. Germline loops: CDR1 MDHEN, CDR2 SYDVKM. CDR3 length: 11 residues. The CDR3 protein is CAAQKGTEQYF. The DNA of the CDR3 is TGTGCCGCCCAAAAAGGGACAGAACAGTACTTC.

The chain carries TRBV19 and TRBJ1-2; D unresolved. Per germline, CDR1 LNHDA and CDR2 SQIVND (reference sequence). The V gene lost 3 bases and the J gene lost 0 bases, with 8 bases spanning the gap. The CDR3 runs to 14 residues. CDR3 DNA: TGTGCCAGTAGTATTTCCCACTCTAACTATGGCTACACCTTC. The encoded protein is CASSISHSNYGYTF.

The J gene is TRBJ2-1, the V gene TRBV3-1 (or the pseudogene TRBV3-2), with D possibly TRBD1 on 5 matching bases. Trimming removed 2 bases from V and 5 bases from J, with 13 bases in between. This CDR3 region has 15 residues. Germline assignment: CDR1 LGHDT and CDR2 YNNKEL (reference sequence). The CDR3 DNA reads TGTGCCAGCAGCCAACAGCCAGGACACAACAATGAGCAGTTCTTC. Translated, it gives CASSQQPGHNNEQFF.

V is TRBV7-6 and J is TRBJ2-1; TRBD2 aligns across 10 bases. The CDR3 contains 18 residues. V was clipped by 5 bases and J by 2 bases; unmatched bases: 12. Germline V gives CDR1 SGHVS, CDR2 FNYEAQ. The CDR3 bases are TGTGCCAGCAGCGGGCTAGCGGGAGTTGGTGCGGCCTACAATGAGCAGTTCTTC. This encodes CASSGLAGVGAAYNEQFF.

This clone was observed once. The V call is TRBV5-4, the J call TRBJ2-3, with 9 bases identical to TRBD2. This CDR3 spans 15 amino acids. Per the germline V gene, CDR1 is SGHNT and CDR2 is YYREEE (reference sequence). V was clipped by 5 bases and J by 4 bases; unmatched bases: 8. The CDR3 region is CASRGIAGAADTQYF. CDR3 sequence (DNA): TGTGCCAGCAGGGGGATAGCGGGGGCCGCAGATACGCAGTATTTT. Together with reference TRBV5-4 and TRBJ2-3, the CDR3 gives the full variable domain: ETGVTQSPTHLIKTRGQQVTLRCSSQSGHNTVSWYQQALGQGPQFIFQYYREEENGRGNFPPRFSGLQFPNYSSELNVNALELDDSALYLCASRGIAGAADTQYFGPGTRLTVL.

This clone was found a few times. The chain employs TRBV7-9 and TRBJ1-5, with 9 positions matching TRBD1. Trimming at V came to 3 bases and at J to 2 bases, leaving 8 bases not matched to a gene. CDR1 SEHNR and CDR2 FQNEAQ come from the germline V gene (reference sequence). The CDR3 covers 17 residues. CDR3 DNA sequence: TGTGCCAGCAGCTTCGCCACAGGGGGCGATCGCAATCAGCCCCAGCATTTT. Amino acid sequence: CASSFATGGDRNQPQHF.

The rearrangement links TRBV7-2 to TRBJ2-5, with D perhaps TRBD1 (5 bases). Germline loops: CDR1 SGHTA, CDR2 FQGNSA. Trimming took off 4 bases at V and 4 bases at J, with 16 bases between the two ends. The CDR3 spans 15 residues. The CDR3, as DNA: TGTGCCAGCAGCTGGGGCCCGGGCCAGGGAGAGACCCAGTACTTC. This codes for CASSWGPGQGETQYF. Filled out from reference TRBV7-2 and TRBJ2-5, the complete variable domain reads GAGVSQSPSNKVTEKGKDVELRCDPISGHTALYWYRQSLGQGLEFLIYFQGNSAPDKSGLPSDRFSAERTGGSVSTLTIQRTQQEDSAVYLCASSWGPGQGETQYFGPGTRLLVL.

The V gene is TRBV6-5, the J gene TRBJ1-5, with D possibly matching TRBD1 (6 bases). V gave up 6 bases and J gave up 7 bases, with 13 bases separating them. The germline V gene encodes CDR1 MNHEY and CDR2 SVGAGI. The CDR3 consists of 13 residues. The CDR3 nucleotides read TGTGCCAGCAGCCCAGGGGCACGCCAGCCCCAGCATTTT. It specifies CASSPGARQPQHF.

This clone was found once. The chain recombines TRBV3-1 (or the pseudogene TRBV3-2) with TRBJ2-2, with D hard to call. Germline values: CDR1 LGHDT, CDR2 YNNKEL (reference sequence). V was shortened by 3 bases and J by 5 bases, with 7 bases between the two germline ends. The CDR3 contains 13 residues. The CDR3 DNA reads as TGTGCCAGCAGCCATCGCAGTACCGGGGAGCTGTTTTTT. It translates to CASSHRSTGELFF.

V usage is TRBV10-3 and J usage is TRBJ2-1; TRBD1 is a possible D gene (6 bases). Germline V lookup: CDR1 ENHRY, CDR2 SYGVKD. V shed 2 bases and J shed 6 bases, with 14 bases lying between them. This CDR3 contains 15 residues. CDR3 protein: CAISEQGFAVNEQFF. CDR3 nucleotide sequence: TGTGCCATCAGTGAGCAGGGGTTTGCGGTCAATGAGCAGTTCTTC.

The chain employs TRBV2 and TRBJ2-3; no clear D gene. Germline lookup yields CDR1 SNHLY and CDR2 FYNNEI. CDR3 size: 11 residues. Between the trimmed V and J ends, which lost 9 bases and 14 bases, there was a span of 18 bases. The CDR3 protein is CASRFATQSYF. In DNA, the CDR3 is TGTGCCAGTCGTTTCGCCACCCAGTCGTATTTT.

This chain uses TRBV19 with TRBJ1-5; no definite D call. The CDR3 is 14 residues long. V was trimmed by 3 bases and J by 4 bases, leaving 10 bases between them. CDR1 and CDR2 (germline): LNHDA, SQIVND (reference sequence). The CDR3 sequence is CASSMAGPNQPQHF. DNA for the CDR3: TGTGCCAGTAGTATGGCGGGCCCGAATCAGCCCCAGCATTTT.

A few counts support this clone. V and J are TRBV28 and TRBJ2-7; D is uncertain. Trimming stripped 4 bases from V and 0 bases from J, with 10 bases between. The germline V gene has CDR1 MDHEN and CDR2 SYDVKM. This CDR3 has 14 amino acids. CDR3 bases: TGTGCCAGCAGTTCCGTCAGGATCTCCTACGAGCAGTACTTC. This encodes CASSSVRISYEQYF.

The chain links TRBV12-3 or TRBV12-4 to TRBJ2-1, with D perhaps matching TRBD2 (6 bases). The CDR3 spans 13 residues. With 6 bases removed from V and 10 bases from J, the gap between germline ends came to 16 bases. The CDR3 loop reads CASSSTDGGEQFF. The CDR3 DNA reads TGTGCCAGCAGCTCCACCGACGGAGGGGAGCAGTTCTTC.

The chain recombines TRBV19 with TRBJ2-3; D remains unclear. The CDR3 length is 11 residues. V was pared by 2 bases and J by 6 bases, with 3 bases between. Germline V gene sequence: CDR1 LNHDA, CDR2 SQIVND (reference sequence). CDR3 in amino acids: CASSISDTQYF. The CDR3 nucleotides read TGTGCCAGTAGTATATCTGATACGCAGTATTTT.